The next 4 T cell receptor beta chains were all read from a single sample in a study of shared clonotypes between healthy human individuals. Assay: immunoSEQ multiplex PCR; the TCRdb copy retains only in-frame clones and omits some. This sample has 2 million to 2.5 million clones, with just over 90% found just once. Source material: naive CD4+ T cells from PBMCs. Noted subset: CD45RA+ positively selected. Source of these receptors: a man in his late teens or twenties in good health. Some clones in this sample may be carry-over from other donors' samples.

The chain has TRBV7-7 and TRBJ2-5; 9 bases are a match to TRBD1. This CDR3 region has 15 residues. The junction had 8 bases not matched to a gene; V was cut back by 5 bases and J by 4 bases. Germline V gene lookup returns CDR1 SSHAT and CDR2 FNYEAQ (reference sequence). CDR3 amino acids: CASSPSGQGTETQYF. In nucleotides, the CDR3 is TGTGCCAGCAGCCCCTCTGGACAGGGGACAGAGACCCAGTACTTC.

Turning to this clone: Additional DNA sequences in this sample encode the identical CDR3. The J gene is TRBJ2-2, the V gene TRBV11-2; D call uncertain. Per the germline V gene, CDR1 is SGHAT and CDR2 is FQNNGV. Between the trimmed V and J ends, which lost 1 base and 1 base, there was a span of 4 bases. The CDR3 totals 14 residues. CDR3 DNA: TGTGCCAGCAGCTTAGTTAGGAACACCGGGGAGCTGTTTTTT. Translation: CASSLVRNTGELFF.

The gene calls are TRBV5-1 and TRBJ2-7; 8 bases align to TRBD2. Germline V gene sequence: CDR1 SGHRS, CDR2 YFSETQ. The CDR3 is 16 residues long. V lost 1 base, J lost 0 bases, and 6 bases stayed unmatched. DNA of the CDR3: TGCGCCAGCAGCTTGTGGCTAGCGGGTTCCTCCTACGAGCAGTACTTC. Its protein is CASSLWLAGSSYEQYF.

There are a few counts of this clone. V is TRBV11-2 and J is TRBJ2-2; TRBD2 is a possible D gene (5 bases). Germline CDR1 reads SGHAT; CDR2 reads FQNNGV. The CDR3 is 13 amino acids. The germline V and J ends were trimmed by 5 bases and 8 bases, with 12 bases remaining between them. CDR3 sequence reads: CASSPGGAGELFF. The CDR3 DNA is TGTGCCAGCAGCCCAGGAGGTGCGGGGGAGCTGTTTTTT. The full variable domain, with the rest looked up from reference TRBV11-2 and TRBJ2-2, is EAGVAQSPRYKIIEKRQSVAFWCNPISGHATLYWYQQILGQGPKLLIQFQNNGVVDDSQLPKDRFSAERLKGVDSTLKIQPAKLEDSAVYLCASSPGGAGELFFGEGSRLTVL.